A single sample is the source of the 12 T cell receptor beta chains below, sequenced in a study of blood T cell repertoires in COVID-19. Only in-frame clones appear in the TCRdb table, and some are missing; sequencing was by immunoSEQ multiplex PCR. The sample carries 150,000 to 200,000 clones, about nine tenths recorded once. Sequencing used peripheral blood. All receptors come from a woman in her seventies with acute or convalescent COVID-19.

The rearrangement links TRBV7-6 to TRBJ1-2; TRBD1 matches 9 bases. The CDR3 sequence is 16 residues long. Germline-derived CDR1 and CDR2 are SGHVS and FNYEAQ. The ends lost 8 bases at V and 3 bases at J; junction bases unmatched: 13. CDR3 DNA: TGTGCCAGCGGCACCATAGAGGGACAGGGTCACTATGGCTACACCTTC. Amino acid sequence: CASGTIEGQGHYGYTF.

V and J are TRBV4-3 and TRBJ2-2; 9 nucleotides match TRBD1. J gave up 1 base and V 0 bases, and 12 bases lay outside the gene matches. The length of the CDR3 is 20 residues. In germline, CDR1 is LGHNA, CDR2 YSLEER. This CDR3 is CASSQDIRRRGQGNTGELFF. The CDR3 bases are TGCGCCAGCAGCCAAGATATTCGGCGCAGGGGACAGGGGAACACCGGGGAGCTGTTTTTT.

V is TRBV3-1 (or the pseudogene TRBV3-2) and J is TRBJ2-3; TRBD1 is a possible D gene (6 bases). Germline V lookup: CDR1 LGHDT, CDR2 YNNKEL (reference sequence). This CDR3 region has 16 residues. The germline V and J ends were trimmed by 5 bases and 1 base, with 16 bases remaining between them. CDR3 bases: TGTGCCAGCAGCAACAGGGCTCCCTTAGGCACAGATACGCAGTATTTT. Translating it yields CASSNRAPLGTDTQYF.

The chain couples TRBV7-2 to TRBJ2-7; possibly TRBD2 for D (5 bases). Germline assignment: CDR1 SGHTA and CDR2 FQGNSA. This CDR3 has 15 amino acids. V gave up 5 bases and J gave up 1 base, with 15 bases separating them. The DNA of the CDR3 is TGTGCCAGCAGCCAGCGGAGTGCCACTTCCTACGAGCAGTACTTC. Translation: CASSQRSATSYEQYF.

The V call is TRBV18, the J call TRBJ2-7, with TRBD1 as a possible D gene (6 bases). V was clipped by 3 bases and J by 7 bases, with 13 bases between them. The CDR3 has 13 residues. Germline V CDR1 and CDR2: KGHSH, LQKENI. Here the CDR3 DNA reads TGTGCCAGCTCACCCCTACCAGGGGAAGAGCAGTACTTC. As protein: CASSPLPGEEQYF.

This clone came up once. The CDR3 sequence: CASRNRESNQPQHF. In DNA form, the CDR3 reads TGTGCCAGTAGGAACAGGGAAAGCAATCAGCCCCAGCATTTT. The chain couples TRBV19 to TRBJ1-5; D is perhaps TRBD1 (6 bases). The germline V gene has CDR1 LNHDA and CDR2 SQIVND (reference sequence). V was clipped by 6 bases and J by 1 base, with 10 bases between them. The CDR3 loop spans 14 amino acids.

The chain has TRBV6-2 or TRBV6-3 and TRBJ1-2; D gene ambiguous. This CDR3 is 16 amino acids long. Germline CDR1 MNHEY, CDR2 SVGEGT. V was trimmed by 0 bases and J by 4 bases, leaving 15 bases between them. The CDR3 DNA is TGTGCCAGCAGTTACTCCCAGACTCTTACCATCTATGGCTACACCTTC. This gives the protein CASSYSQTLTIYGYTF.

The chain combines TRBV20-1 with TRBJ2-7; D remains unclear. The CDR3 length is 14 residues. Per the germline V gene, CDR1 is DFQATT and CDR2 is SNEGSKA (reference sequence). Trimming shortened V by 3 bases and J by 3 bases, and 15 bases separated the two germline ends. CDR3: CSASLHQQLYEQYF. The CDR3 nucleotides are TGCAGTGCTAGTTTGCACCAACAGCTCTACGAGCAGTACTTC.

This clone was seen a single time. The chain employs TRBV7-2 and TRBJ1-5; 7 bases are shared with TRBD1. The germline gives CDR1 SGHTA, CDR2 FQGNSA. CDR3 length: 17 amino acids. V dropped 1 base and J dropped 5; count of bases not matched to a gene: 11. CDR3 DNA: TGTGCCAGCAGCTTAGGACAGGGAGATGCCCTTTATCAGCCCCAGCATTTT. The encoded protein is CASSLGQGDALYQPQHF.

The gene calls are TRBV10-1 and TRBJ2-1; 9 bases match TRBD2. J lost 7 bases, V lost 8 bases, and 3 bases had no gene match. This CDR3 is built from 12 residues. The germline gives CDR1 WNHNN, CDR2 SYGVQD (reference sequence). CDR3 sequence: CASAGGPNEQFF. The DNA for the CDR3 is TGCGCCAGCGCGGGGGGGCCTAATGAGCAGTTCTTC.

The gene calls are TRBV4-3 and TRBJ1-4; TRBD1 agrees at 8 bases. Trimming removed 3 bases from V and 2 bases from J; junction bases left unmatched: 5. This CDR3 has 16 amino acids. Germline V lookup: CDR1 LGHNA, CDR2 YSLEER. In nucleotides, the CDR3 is TGCGCCAGCAGCCAGGATTACAGGGGGACTAATGAAAAACTGTTTTTT. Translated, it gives CASSQDYRGTNEKLFF.

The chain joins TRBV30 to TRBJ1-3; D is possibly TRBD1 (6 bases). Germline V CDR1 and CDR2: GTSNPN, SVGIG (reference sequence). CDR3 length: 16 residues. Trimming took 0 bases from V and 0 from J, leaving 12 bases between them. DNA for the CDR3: TGTGCCTGGAGTGTACAGGGCAGGGACTCTGGAAACACCATATATTTT. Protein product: CAWSVQGRDSGNTIYF.